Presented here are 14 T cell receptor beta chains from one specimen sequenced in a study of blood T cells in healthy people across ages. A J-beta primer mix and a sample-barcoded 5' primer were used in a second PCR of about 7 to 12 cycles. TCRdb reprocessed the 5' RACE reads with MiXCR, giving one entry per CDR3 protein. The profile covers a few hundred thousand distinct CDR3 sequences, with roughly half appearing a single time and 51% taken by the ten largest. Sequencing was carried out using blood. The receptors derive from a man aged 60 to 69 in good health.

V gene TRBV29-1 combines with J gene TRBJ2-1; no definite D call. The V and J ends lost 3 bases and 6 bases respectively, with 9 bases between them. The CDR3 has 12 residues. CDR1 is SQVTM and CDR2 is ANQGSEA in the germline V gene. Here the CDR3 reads CSVEGLGNEQFF. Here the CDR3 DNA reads TGCAGCGTTGAGGGGTTAGGCAATGAGCAGTTCTTC.

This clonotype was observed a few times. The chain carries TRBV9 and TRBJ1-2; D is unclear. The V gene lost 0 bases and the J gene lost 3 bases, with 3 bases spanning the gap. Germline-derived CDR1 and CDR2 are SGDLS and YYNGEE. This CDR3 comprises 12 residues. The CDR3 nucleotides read TGTGCCAGCAGCGTAGTGTACTATGGCTACACCTTC. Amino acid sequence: CASSVVYYGYTF.

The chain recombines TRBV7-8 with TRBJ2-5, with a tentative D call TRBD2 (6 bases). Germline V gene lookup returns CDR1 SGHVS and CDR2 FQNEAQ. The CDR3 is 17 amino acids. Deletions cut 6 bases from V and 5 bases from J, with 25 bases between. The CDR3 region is CASSFAWRDPTKETQYF. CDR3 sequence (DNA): TGTGCCAGCAGTTTTGCTTGGCGGGACCCCACGAAGGAGACCCAGTACTTC. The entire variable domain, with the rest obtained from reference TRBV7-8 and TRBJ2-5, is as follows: GAGVSQSPRYKVAKRGQDVALRCDPISGHVSLFWYQQALGQGPEFLTYFQNEAQLDKSGLPSDRFFAERPEGSVSTLKIQRTQQEDSAVYLCASSFAWRDPTKETQYFGPGTRLLVL.

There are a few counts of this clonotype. The CDR3 DNA sequence: TGTGCCAGCAGCCCCTCCGACATTCAGTACTTC. Protein: CASSPSDIQYF. The chain recombines TRBV7-9 with TRBJ2-4; D not certain. V shed 5 bases and J shed 8 bases, with 7 bases lying between them. The V gene's germline CDR1 is SEHNR and CDR2 FQNEAQ (reference sequence). The CDR3 length is 11 residues. Supplemented by reference TRBV7-9 and TRBJ2-4, the full variable domain reads DTGVSQNPRHKITKRGQNVTFRCDPISEHNRLYWYRQTLGQGPEFLTYFQNEAQLEKSRLLSDRFSAERPKGSFSTLEIQRTEQGDSAMYLCASSPSDIQYFGAGTRLSVL.

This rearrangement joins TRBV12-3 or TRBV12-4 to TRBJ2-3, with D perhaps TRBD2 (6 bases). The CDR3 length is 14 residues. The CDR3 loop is CVSKRGRTTDTQYF. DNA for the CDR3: TGTGTCAGTAAACGAGGGAGGACAACAGATACGCAGTATTTT.

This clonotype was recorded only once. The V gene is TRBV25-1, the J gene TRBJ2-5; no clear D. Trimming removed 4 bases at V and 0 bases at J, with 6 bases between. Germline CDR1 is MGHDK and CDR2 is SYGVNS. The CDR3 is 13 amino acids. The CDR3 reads CASSVWYQETQYF. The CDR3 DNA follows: TGTGCCAGCAGTGTTTGGTACCAAGAGACCCAGTACTTC.

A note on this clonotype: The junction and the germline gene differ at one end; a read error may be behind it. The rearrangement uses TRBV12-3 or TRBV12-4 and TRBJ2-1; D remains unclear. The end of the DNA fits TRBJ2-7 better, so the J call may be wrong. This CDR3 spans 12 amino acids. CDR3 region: CANSLSHNEQYF. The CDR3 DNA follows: TGTGCCAACAGTTTGTCGCACAATGAGCAGTACTTC.

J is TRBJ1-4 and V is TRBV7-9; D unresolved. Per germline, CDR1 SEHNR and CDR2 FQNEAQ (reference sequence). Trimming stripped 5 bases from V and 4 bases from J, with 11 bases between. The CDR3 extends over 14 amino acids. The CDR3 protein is CASSSRAGNEKLFF. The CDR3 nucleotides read TGTGCCAGCAGCAGCCGGGCCGGTAATGAAAAACTGTTTTTT.

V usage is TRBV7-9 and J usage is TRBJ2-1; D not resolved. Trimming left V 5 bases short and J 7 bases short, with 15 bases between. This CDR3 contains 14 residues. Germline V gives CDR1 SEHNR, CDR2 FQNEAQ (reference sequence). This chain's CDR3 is CASSPPGPWNEQFF. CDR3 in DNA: TGTGCCAGCAGCCCCCCGGGCCCTTGGAATGAGCAGTTCTTC.

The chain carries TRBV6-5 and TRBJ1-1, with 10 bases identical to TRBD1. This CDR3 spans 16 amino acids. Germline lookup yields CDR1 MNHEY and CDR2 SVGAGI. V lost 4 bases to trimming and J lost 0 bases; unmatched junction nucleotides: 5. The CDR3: CASSFRQGAMNTEAFF. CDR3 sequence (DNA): TGTGCCAGCAGTTTCAGACAGGGGGCCATGAACACTGAAGCTTTCTTT.

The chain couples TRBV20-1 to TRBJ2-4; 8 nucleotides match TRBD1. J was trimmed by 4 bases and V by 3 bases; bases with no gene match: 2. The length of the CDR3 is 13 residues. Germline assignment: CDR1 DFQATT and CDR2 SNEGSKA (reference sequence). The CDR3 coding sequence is TGCAGTGCTAGCAGGACAGGGAAAAACATTCAGTACTTC. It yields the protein CSASRTGKNIQYF.

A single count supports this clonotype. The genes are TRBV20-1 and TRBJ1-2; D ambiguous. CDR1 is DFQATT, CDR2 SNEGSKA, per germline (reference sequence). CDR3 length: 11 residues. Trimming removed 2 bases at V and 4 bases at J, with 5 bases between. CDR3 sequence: CSARQSYGYTF. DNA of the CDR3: TGCAGTGCTAGACAGTCCTATGGCTACACCTTC.

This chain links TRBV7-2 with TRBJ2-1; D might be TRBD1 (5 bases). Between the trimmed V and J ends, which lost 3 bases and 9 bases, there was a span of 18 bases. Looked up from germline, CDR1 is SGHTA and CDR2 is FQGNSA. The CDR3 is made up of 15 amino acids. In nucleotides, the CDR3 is TGTGCCAGCAGCTTTGGGGCGGCAGGCGGCCGTGAGCAGTTCTTC. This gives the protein CASSFGAAGGREQFF.

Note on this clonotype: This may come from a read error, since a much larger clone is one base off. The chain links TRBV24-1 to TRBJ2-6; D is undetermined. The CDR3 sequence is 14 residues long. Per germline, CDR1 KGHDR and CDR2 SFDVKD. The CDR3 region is CATAPGSEANVLTF. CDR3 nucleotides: TGTGCCACCGCGCCCGGTTCTGAGGCCAACGTCCTGACTTTC.